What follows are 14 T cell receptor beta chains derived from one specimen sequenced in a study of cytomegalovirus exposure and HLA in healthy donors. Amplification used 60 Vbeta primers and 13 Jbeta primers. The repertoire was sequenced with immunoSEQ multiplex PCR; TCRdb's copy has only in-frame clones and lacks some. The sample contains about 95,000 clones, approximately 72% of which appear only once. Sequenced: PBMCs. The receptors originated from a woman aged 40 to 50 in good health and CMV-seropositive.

CDR3 sequence reads: CASSLGVAVYNEQFF. Written as DNA, the CDR3 is TGTGCCAGCAGCTTAGGGGTAGCGGTCTACAATGAGCAGTTCTTC. The chain recombines TRBV7-3 with TRBJ2-1; tentative D call: TRBD2 (6 bases). Germline V gene lookup returns CDR1 SGHTA and CDR2 FQGTGA. The CDR3 has 15 amino acids. V lost 2 bases and J 3 bases, leaving 11 bases between the germline ends.

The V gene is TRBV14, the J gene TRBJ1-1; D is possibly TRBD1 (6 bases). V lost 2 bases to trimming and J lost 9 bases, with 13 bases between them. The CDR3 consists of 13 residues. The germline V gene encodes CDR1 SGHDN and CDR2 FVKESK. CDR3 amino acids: CASSQIIGQKAFF. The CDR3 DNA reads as TGTGCCAGCAGCCAAATAATCGGACAGAAAGCTTTCTTT.

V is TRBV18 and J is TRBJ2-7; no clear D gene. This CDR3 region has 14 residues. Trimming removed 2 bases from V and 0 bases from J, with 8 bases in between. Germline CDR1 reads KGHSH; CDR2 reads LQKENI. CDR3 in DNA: TGTGCCAGCTCACCAATTGCGGTCTCCTACGAGCAGTACTTC. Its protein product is CASSPIAVSYEQYF.

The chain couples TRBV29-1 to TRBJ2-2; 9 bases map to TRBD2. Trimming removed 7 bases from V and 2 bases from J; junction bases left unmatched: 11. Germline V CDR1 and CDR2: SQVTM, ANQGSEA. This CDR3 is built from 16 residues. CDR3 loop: CSATGASGVNTGELFF. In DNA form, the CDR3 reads TGCAGCGCAACGGGGGCTAGCGGGGTTAACACCGGGGAGCTGTTTTTT.

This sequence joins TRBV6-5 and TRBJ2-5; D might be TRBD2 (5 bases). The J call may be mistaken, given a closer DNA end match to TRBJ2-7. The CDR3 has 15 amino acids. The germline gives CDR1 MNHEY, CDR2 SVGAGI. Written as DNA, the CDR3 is TGTGCCAGCAGTTCCCGCCGCTTTGGCGGGTACGAGCAGTACTTC. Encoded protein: CASSSRRFGGYEQYF.

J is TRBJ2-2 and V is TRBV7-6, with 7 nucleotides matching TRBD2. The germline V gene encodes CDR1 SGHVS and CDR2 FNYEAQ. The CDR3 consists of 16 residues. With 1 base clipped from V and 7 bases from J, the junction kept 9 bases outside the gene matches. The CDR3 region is CASSLVSSGIDGELFF. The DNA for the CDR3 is TGTGCCAGCAGCTTAGTCTCTAGCGGAATAGACGGGGAGCTGTTTTTT.

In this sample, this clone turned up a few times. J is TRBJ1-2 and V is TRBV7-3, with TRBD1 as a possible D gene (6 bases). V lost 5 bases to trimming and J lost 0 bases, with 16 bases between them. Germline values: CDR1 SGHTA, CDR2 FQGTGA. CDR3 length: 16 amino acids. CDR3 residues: CASSQGGAGANYGYTF. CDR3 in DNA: TGTGCCAGCAGCCAAGGGGGGGCAGGAGCTAACTATGGCTACACCTTC.

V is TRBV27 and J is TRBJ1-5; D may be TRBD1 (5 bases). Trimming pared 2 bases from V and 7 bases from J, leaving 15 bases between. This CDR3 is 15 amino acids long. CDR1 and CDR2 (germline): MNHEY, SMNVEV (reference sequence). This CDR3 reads CASSLLGRVEQPQHF. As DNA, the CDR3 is TGTGCCAGCAGTTTACTGGGCAGGGTTGAGCAGCCCCAGCATTTT.

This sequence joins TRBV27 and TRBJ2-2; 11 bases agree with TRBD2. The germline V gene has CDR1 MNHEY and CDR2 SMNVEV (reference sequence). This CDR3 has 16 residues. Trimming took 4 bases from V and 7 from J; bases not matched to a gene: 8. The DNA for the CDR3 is TGTGCCAGCAGTTCCTCTTGGCTAGCGGGAGGCGGGGAGCTGTTTTTT. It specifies CASSSSWLAGGGELFF.

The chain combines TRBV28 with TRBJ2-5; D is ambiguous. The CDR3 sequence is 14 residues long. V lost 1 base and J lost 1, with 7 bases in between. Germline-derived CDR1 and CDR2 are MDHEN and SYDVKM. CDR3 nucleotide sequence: TGTGCCAGCAGTTTATTGTGGGCCCAAGAGACCCAGTACTTC. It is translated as CASSLLWAQETQYF.

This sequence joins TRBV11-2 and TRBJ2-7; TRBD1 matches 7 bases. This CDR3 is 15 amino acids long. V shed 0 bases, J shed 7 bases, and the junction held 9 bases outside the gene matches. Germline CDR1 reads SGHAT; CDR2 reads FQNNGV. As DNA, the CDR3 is TGTGCCAGCAGCTTAGATACAGGGGCGGTGAGAGAGCAGTACTTC. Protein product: CASSLDTGAVREQYF.

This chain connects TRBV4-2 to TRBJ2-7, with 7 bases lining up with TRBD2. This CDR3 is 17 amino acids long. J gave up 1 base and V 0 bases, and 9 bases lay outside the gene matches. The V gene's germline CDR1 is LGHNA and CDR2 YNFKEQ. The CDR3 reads CASSQDRASGTSYEQYF. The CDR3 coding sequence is TGTGCCAGCAGCCAAGATAGGGCTAGCGGAACGTCCTACGAGCAGTACTTC.

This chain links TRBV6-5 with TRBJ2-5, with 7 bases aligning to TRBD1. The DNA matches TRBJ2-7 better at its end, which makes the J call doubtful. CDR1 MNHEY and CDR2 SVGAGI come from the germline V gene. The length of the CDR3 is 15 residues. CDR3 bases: TGTGCCAGCAGTCCACCAAGGACAGGACACTACGAGCAGTACTTC. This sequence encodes CASSPPRTGHYEQYF.

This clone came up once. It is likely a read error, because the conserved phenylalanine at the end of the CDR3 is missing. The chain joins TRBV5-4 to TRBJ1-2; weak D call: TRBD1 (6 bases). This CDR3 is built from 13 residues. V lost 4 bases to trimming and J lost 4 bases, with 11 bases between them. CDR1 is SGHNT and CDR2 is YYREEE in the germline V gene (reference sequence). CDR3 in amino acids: CASSPDSSYGYTL. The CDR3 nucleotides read TGTGCCAGCAGCCCGGACAGTTCCTATGGCTACACCCTC.